One and the same sample provided the 19 T cell receptor beta chains below, sequenced in a study of CD8 T cells in Susac syndrome (dated by TCRdb to 2018 to 2020). Library preparation employed the immunoSEQ multiplex PCR assay. RNA was extracted using the RNeasy kit, and roughly 0.5 to 1 ug of the RNA was reverse transcribed with random hexamers. TCRdb trimmed public reads at Q25 via fastp, called clones via MiXCR and kept in-frame beta chains. Records with the same CDR3 protein are collapsed into one entry carrying the most frequent genes and DNA. The sample has 160,000 or so distinct CDR3 sequences on record, 94% of them singletons. The ten largest clones capture 0.21% of the sample. The material sequenced was CD8+ T cells from PBMCs. Receptors were obtained from a human donor with multiple sclerosis.

This sequence joins TRBV15 and TRBJ1-2; possible D gene TRBD1, 6 bases. The CDR3 has 14 residues. V was clipped by 6 bases and J by 4 bases, with 15 bases between them. Germline loops: CDR1 LNHNV, CDR2 YYDKDF (reference sequence). The CDR3: CATSTRTGLYGYTF. The CDR3, as DNA: TGTGCCACCAGTACTCGAACAGGGCTCTATGGCTACACCTTC.

The chain recombines TRBV7-9 with TRBJ2-5; D uncertain. Trimming removed 1 base from V and 8 bases from J, with 11 bases in between. Germline CDR1 reads SEHNR; CDR2 reads FQNEAQ (reference sequence). The CDR3 totals 13 residues. For the CDR3, the DNA is TGTGCCAGCAGCTTAGGGTTCCCAGAAACCCAGTACTTC. It specifies CASSLGFPETQYF.

This clonotype has just one count. This chain joins TRBV28 and TRBJ1-1; D possibly corresponds to TRBD1 (6 bases). There are 13 residues in the CDR3. Trimming shortened V by 3 bases and J by 8 bases, and 13 bases separated the two germline ends. The germline V gene encodes CDR1 MDHEN and CDR2 SYDVKM. The CDR3 region has the DNA TGTGCCAGCAGTTTGCGTGGGGGCGTAGAAGCTTTCTTT. Amino acids: CASSLRGGVEAFF.

V usage is TRBV28 and J usage is TRBJ1-1; D is possibly TRBD1 (5 bases). Trimming removed 10 bases at V and 1 base at J, with 16 bases between. In germline, CDR1 is MDHEN, CDR2 SYDVKM. CDR3 length: 14 amino acids. The CDR3 reads CAIGSAGRNTEAFF. DNA for the CDR3: TGTGCCATCGGATCGGCAGGGCGGAACACTGAAGCTTTCTTT.

The chain has TRBV11-2 and TRBJ1-4; D is uncertain. In germline, CDR1 is SGHAT, CDR2 FQNNGV. The ends were cut back, 4 bases at V and 6 bases at J, with 21 bases in the middle. The CDR3 runs to 17 residues. The CDR3 DNA reads TGTGCCAGCAGCTACATTACTAGAAGGGAGAGAGATGAAAAACTGTTTTTT. This gives the protein CASSYITRRERDEKLFF.

The chain employs TRBV9 and TRBJ2-2, with 7 bases fitting TRBD1. In germline, CDR1 is SGDLS, CDR2 YYNGEE. The V gene end was trimmed by 3 bases and the J gene end by 4 bases; junction bases not matched to a gene: 6. This CDR3 is 15 amino acids long. Here the CDR3 DNA reads TGTGCCAGCAGCGCCTTCGGGACAGTCACCGGGGAGCTGTTTTTT. Amino acid sequence: CASSAFGTVTGELFF.

The chain couples TRBV20-1 to TRBJ2-1; D gene unclear. Trimming shortened V by 3 bases and J by 10 bases, and 7 bases separated the two germline ends. CDR1 DFQATT and CDR2 SNEGSKA come from the germline V gene (reference sequence). CDR3 size: 10 residues. CDR3 bases: TGCAGTGCTAGTGATGGGGAGCAGTTCTTC. Amino acids: CSASDGEQFF.

V usage is TRBV14 and J usage is TRBJ2-5; weak D call: TRBD1 (6 bases). V gave up 3 bases and J gave up 5 bases, with 13 bases separating them. From germline, CDR1 is SGHDN and CDR2 FVKESK. The CDR3 is made up of 14 amino acids. Here the CDR3 reads CASSHPTDSETQYF. In DNA, the CDR3 is TGTGCCAGCAGCCACCCTACGGACAGTGAGACCCAGTACTTC.

The rearrangement links TRBV7-9 to TRBJ2-3; possible D gene TRBD1, 6 bases. Per germline, CDR1 SEHNR and CDR2 FQNEAQ (reference sequence). V dropped 5 bases and J dropped 3 bases, with 15 bases sitting between them. The CDR3 loop spans 15 amino acids. In nucleotides, the CDR3 is TGTGCCAGCAGCCTCAGGGGCCAGGAAACAGATACGCAGTATTTT. As protein: CASSLRGQETDTQYF.

The chain carries TRBV6-6 and TRBJ2-7; tentatively, D is TRBD2 (6 bases). From germline, CDR1 is MNHNY and CDR2 SVGAGI (reference sequence). V lost 5 bases to trimming and J lost 5 bases, with 13 bases between them. This CDR3 has 13 residues. The CDR3 protein is CASSMGGAHEQYF. In DNA form, the CDR3 reads TGTGCCAGCAGTATGGGGGGAGCTCACGAGCAGTACTTC.

The chain couples TRBV7-9 to TRBJ1-1; no reliable D call. The CDR3 contains 15 residues. CDR1 SEHNR and CDR2 FQNEAQ come from the germline V gene (reference sequence). The V end lost 4 bases, the J end lost 1 base, and 13 bases lay between the germline ends. CDR3 sequence reads: CASSSGRRRNTEAFF. The CDR3 DNA is TGTGCCAGCAGCTCCGGGAGGCGGCGGAACACTGAAGCTTTCTTT.

This sequence joins TRBV28 and TRBJ2-7; D possibly matches TRBD1 or TRBD2 (6 bases each). The CDR3 is 14 residues long. CDR1 and CDR2 from the germline V gene are MDHEN and SYDVKM. V was clipped by 4 bases and J by 4 bases, with 14 bases between them. The CDR3 is CASSSPGARYEQYF. The CDR3 nucleotides read TGTGCCAGCAGTTCCCCGGGGGCGCGGTACGAGCAGTACTTC.

This chain links TRBV10-3 with TRBJ2-3; maybe TRBD2 (6 bases). The CDR3 spans 15 residues. The V end was cut by 3 bases, the J end by 3 bases, with 13 bases between. The germline CDR1 and CDR2 sequences are ENHRY and SYGVKD. As DNA, the CDR3 is TGTGCCATCAGTGAATTCGGGAGTGTGACAGATACGCAGTATTTT. Amino acids: CAISEFGSVTDTQYF.

V is TRBV25-1 and J is TRBJ2-7, with D unclear. CDR3 length equals 14 residues. Germline CDR1 and CDR2: MGHDK and SYGVNS. The germline V and J ends were trimmed by 5 bases and 1 base, with 12 bases remaining between them. The CDR3 spells CASSPPSRSYEQYF. CDR3 in DNA: TGTGCCAGCAGTCCCCCCAGCCGTTCCTACGAGCAGTACTTC.

The chain couples TRBV24-1 to TRBJ1-1, with D uncertain. Trimming took 5 bases from V and 8 from J, leaving 11 bases between them. Germline CDR1 and CDR2: KGHDR and SFDVKD. CDR3 length: 12 residues. The CDR3: CATSGAGREAFF. CDR3 sequence (DNA): TGTGCCACCAGTGGGGCCGGACGAGAAGCTTTCTTT.

This chain joins TRBV3-1 and TRBJ2-1; TRBD2 aligns across 9 bases. The CDR3 spans 15 residues. V lost 0 bases, J lost 7 bases, and 4 bases stayed unmatched. Germline V CDR1 and CDR2: LGHDT, YNNKEL (reference sequence). CDR3 region: CASSQDRGGANEQFF. The DNA for the CDR3 is TGTGCCAGCAGCCAAGATCGCGGGGGGGCAAATGAGCAGTTCTTC.

The CDR3, as DNA: TGTGCCGGCTCTGGAAACACCATATATTTT. Its translation: CAGSGNTIYF. V usage is TRBV2 and J usage is TRBJ1-3, with D hard to call. This CDR3 comprises 10 residues. The germline gives CDR1 SNHLY, CDR2 FYNNEI. V lost 11 bases, J lost 0 bases, and 2 bases lay in between.

The CDR3: CASSLAWDEQYF. In nucleotides, the CDR3 is TGTGCCAGCAGCCTTGCGTGGGACGAGCAGTACTTC. The rearrangement joins TRBV7-9 to TRBJ2-7; D remains unclear. The V gene lost 5 bases and the J gene lost 5 bases, with 10 bases spanning the gap. The CDR3 spans 12 residues. CDR1 SEHNR and CDR2 FQNEAQ come from the germline V gene (reference sequence).

The rearrangement links TRBV27 to TRBJ1-2; D remains unclear. Trimming took 3 bases from V and 8 from J, leaving 19 bases between them. CDR3 length equals 15 residues. Germline-derived CDR1 and CDR2 are MNHEY and SMNVEV (reference sequence). CDR3 DNA: TGTGCCAGCAGTTTCCAAACGGACGGCCTTCCGGGCTACACCTTC. This translates into CASSFQTDGLPGYTF.